This TCR beta chain emerged from a study of blood T cell repertoires in COVID-19. Study-wide context: COVID-19 samples collected from the United States, Italy and Spain covered acute and convalescent phases. Sources were T cells, B-cell-depleted T cells, or PBMCs; the material itself was cDNA or gDNA.

V lost 2 bases and J lost 1, with 6 bases in between. Germline V gene data show CDR1 as SGHTS and CDR2 as YDEGEE. The CDR3 has 13 residues. Source study methods: Reference gene primer amplification gave nucleated cell count estimates. Generated by immunoSEQ multiplex PCR, the TCRdb table keeps only in-frame clones and is missing some. D and trimming come from the DNA, and the V and J calls and clone size come from that table. The sample has 150,000 to 200,000 clones; approximately 85% are singletons. The receptor's source is a woman older than 75 with acute or convalescent COVID-19. This rearrangement joins TRBV5-8 to TRBJ1-2; no firm D call. The sample consisted of peripheral blood. The chain's CDR3 is CASSLLNNYGYTF. The CDR3 nucleotides read TGTGCCAGCAGCTTATTAAATAACTATGGCTACACCTTC.